The text below deals with one T cell receptor (beta chain). Its antigen is currently unknown. The ends were cut back, 1 base at V and 6 bases at J, with 9 bases in the middle. This CDR3 is 13 amino acids long. The germline V gene encodes CDR1 LNHNV and CDR2 YYDKDF (reference sequence). These data are taken from a study of cytomegalovirus exposure and HLA in healthy donors. Study background: Genetic ancestry analysis placed about 76% of the 400 or so donors that were genotyped in the Caucasian-associated cluster.

Primers for the PCR totalled 60 Vbeta and 13 Jbeta. Per the original methods: In a later analysis, around 87 million unique TCR beta chains included roughly 11 million shared by two or more donors. Sequenced by immunoSEQ multiplex PCR; TCRdb stores in-frame clones only, minus some. V and J calls and clone size are those listed in that table; D and trimming were worked out from the DNA. The data show 150,000 to 200,000 clones, with about three quarters seen just once and over 11% held by the top ten. Notes on the study in general: In a later analysis, HLA-associated TCR beta chains were more clonally expanded than equally common others. Reportedly, fewer N-insertions than the 666-donor mean appeared in an Asian-associated ancestry cluster in a later analysis.

The sequence was collected from a man aged 45 to 65 in good health and CMV-seropositive. Sequenced sample: PBMCs. The chain combines TRBV15 with TRBJ2-5, with D perhaps TRBD1 (5 bases). CDR3 amino acids: CATSRGGEQTQYF. CDR3 sequence (DNA): TGTGCCACCAGCAGAGGGGGCGAGCAGACCCAGTACTTC.